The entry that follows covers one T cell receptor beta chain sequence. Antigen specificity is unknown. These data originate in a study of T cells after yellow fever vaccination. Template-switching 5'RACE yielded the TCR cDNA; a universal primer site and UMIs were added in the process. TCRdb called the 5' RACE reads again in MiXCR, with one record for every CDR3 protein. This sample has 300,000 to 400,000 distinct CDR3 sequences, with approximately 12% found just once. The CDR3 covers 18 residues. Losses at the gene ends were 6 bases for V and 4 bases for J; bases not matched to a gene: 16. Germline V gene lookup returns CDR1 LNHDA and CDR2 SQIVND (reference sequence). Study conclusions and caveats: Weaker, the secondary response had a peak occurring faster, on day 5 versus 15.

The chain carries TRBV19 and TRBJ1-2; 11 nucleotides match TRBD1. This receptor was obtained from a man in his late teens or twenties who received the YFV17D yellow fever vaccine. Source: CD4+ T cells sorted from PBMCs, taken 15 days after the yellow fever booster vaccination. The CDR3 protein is CASRSAGTGGFGSYGYTF. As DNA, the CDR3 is TGTGCCAGTAGATCGGCGGGGACAGGGGGTTTTGGGAGCTATGGCTACACCTTC.